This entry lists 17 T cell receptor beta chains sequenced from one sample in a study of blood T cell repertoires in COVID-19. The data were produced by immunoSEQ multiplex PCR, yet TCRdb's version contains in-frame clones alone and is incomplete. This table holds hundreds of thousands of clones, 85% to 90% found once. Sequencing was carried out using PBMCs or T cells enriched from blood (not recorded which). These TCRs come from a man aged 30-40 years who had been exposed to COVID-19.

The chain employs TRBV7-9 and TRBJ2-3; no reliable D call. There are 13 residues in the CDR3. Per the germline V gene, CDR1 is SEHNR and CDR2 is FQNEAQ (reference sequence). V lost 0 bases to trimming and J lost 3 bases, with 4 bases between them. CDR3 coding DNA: TGTGCCAGCAGCTTAGCGGCTACAGATACGCAGTATTTT. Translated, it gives CASSLAATDTQYF. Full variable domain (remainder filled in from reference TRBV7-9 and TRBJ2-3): DTGVSQNPRHKITKRGQNVTFRCDPISEHNRLYWYRQTLGQGPEFLTYFQNEAQLEKSRLLSDRFSAERPKGSFSTLEIQRTEQGDSAMYLCASSLAATDTQYFGPGTRLTVL.

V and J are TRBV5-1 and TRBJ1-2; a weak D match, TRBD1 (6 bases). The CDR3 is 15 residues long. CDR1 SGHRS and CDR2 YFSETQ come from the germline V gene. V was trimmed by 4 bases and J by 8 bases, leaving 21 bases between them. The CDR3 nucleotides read TGCGCCAGCAGCCCAATGGACAGCCAACGAGGCGGCTACACCTTC. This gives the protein CASSPMDSQRGGYTF.

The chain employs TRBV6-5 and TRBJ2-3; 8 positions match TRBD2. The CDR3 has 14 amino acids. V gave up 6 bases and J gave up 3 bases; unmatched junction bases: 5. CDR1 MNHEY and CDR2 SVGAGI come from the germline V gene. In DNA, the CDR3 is TGTGCCAGCAGCCCCCGGGGGGGGACAGATACGCAGTATTTT. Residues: CASSPRGGTDTQYF.

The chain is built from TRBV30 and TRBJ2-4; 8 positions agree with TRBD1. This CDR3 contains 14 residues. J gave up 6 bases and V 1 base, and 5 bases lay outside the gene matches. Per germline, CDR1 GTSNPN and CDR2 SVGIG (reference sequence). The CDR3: CAWSAKDRGNIQYF. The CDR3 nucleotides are TGTGCCTGGAGTGCTAAAGACAGGGGAAACATTCAGTACTTC.

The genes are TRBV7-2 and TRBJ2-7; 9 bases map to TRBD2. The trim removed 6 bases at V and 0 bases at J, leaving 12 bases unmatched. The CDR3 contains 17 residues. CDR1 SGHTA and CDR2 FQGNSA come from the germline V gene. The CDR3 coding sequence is TGTGCCAGCAGTGTTAATTCACCGACTAGCGGCTCCTACGAGCAGTACTTC. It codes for CASSVNSPTSGSYEQYF.

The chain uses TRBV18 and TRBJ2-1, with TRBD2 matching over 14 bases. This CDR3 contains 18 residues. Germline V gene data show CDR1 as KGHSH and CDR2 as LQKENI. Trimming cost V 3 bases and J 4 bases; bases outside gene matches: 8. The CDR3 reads CASSPRTSGGFGYNEQFF. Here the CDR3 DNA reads TGTGCCAGCTCACCCAGGACTAGCGGGGGGTTCGGATACAATGAGCAGTTCTTC. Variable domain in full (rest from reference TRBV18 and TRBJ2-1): NAGVMQNPRHLVRRRGQEARLRCSPMKGHSHVYWYRQLPEEGLKFMVYLQKENIIDESGMPKERFSAEFPKEGPSILRIQQVVRGDSAAYFCASSPRTSGGFGYNEQFFGPGTRLTVL.

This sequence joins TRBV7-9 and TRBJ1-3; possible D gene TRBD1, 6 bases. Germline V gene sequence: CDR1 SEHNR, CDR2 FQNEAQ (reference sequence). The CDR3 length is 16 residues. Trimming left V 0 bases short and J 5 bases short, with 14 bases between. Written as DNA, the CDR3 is TGTGCCAGCAGCTTAGCCCGAGACAGGACCCGAAACACCATATATTTT. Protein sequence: CASSLARDRTRNTIYF.

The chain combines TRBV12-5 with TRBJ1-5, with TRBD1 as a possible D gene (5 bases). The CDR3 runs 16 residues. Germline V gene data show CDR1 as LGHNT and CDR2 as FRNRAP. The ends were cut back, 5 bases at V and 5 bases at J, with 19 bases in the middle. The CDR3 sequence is CASGALSDRPYQPQHF. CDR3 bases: TGTGCTAGTGGTGCCCTAAGCGACAGACCTTATCAGCCCCAGCATTTT.

The CDR3 here is CASSQAPLEAFF. The CDR3 DNA reads as TGCGCCAGCAGCCAAGCCCCCCTTGAAGCTTTCTTT. This chain uses TRBV4-1 with TRBJ1-1; D gene uncertain. CDR1 and CDR2 (germline): MGHRA, YSYEKL. The CDR3 has 12 residues. Trimming shortened V by 1 base and J by 7 bases, and 7 bases separated the two germline ends.

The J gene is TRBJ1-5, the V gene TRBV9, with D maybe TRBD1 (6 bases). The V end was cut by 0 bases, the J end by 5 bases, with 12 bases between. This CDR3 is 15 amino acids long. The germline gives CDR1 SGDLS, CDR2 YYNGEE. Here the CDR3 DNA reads TGTGCCAGCAGCGTAGCCGGGGACATCTATCAGCCCCAGCATTTT. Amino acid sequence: CASSVAGDIYQPQHF.

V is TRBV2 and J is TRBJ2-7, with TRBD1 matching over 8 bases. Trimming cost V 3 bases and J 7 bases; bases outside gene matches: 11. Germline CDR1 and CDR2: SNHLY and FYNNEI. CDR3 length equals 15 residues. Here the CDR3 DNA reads TGTGCCAGCAGTGACCGGGACAGGCCCCCTTTTGAGCAGTACTTC. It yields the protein CASSDRDRPPFEQYF.

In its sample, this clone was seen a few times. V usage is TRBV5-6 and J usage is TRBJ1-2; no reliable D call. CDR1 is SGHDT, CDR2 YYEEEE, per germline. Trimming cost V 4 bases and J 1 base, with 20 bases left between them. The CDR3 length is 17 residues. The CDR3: CASSPPEPGEDNYGYTF. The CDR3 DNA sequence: TGTGCCAGCAGCCCTCCCGAGCCCGGGGAGGATAACTATGGCTACACCTTC.

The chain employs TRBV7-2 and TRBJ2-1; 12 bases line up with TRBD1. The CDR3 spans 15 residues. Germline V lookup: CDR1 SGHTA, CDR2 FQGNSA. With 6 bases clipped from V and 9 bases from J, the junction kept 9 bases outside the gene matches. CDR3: CASRKRDRGRLEQFF. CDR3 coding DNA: TGTGCCAGCAGAAAACGGGACAGGGGGCGCCTTGAGCAGTTCTTC.

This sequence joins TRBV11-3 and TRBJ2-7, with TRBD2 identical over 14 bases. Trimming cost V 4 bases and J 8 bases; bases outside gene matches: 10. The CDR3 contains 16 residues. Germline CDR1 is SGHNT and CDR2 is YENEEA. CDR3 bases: TGTGCCAGCAGCTCCGGGACTAGCGGGGGCCCCCGCCAGCAGTACTTC. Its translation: CASSSGTSGGPRQQYF.

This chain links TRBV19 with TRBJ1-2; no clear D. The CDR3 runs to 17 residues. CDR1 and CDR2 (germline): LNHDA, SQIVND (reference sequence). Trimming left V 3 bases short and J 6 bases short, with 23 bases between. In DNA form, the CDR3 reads TGTGCCAGTAGTATGCTTAGCATTCTTGGTCCCAAAGATGGCTACACCTTC. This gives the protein CASSMLSILGPKDGYTF.

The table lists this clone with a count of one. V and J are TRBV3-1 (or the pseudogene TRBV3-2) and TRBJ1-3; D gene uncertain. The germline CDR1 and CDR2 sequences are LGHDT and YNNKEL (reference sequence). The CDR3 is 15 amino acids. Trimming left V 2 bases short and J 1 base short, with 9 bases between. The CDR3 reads CASSQSVVSGNTIYF. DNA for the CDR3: TGTGCCAGCAGCCAATCCGTAGTATCTGGAAACACCATATATTTT.

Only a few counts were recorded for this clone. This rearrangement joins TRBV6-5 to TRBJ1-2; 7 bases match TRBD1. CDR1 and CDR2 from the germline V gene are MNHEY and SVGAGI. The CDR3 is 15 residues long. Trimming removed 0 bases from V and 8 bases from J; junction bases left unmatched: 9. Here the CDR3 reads CASSYSTGLHVGYTF. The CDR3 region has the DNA TGTGCCAGCAGTTACTCGACAGGGCTGCACGTCGGCTACACCTTC.